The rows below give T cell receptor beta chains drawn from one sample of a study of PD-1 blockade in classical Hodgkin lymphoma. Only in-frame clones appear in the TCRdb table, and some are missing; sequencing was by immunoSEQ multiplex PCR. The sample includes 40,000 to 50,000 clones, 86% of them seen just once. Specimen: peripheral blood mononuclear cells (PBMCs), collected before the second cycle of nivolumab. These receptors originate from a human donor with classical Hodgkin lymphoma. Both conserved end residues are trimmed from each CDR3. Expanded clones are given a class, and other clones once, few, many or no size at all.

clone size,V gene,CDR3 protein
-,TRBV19,ASSGPSGGANSPLH
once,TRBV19,ASNRQNQPQH
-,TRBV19,ASSWGFGGQETQY
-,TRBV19,ATGLAKNIQY
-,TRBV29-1,SVRRGGNTEAF
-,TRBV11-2,ASSSLEYEQF
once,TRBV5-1,ASSLNRELYGYT
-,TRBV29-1,SVDGPGLGTEAF
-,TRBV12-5,ASGPSSGNTIY
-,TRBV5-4,ASTQGRGSNTEAF
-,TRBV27,ASSLRREGQY
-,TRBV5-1,ASSFPGQGSYEQY
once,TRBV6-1,ASSEVGGQLGTGELF
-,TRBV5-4,ASSLAGDYNEQF
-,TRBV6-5,ASRLATSGRYEQY
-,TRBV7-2,ASSPWAGDGYT
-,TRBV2,ASMLTITYEQY
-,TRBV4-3,ASSLGEGSDYGYT
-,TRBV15,ATGRQGALDETQY
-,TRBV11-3,ASSLDRQGAGELF
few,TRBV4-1,ASSQEQVNYGYT
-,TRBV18,ASSPIEGWIIQY
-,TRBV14,ASSPGAASTDTQY
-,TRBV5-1,ASSLGVQAGANVLT
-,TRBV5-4,ASRDPITDTQY
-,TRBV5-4,ASSRTGNTEAF
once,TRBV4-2,ASSQENPPPGYT
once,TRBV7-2,ASSPTTGVNEQF
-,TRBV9,ASSTRIAEDPFYNEQF
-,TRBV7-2,ASSLDGRGNDGYT
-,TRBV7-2,ASSLNLGQGDGYT
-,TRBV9,ASSVGVADTQY
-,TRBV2,ASSEVGGQETQY
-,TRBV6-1,ASRPRLAGETQY
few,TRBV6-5,ASSYSRTGAVNEQF
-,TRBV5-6,ASSLDGWGGGYNEQF
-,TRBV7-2,ASSRSTDTQY